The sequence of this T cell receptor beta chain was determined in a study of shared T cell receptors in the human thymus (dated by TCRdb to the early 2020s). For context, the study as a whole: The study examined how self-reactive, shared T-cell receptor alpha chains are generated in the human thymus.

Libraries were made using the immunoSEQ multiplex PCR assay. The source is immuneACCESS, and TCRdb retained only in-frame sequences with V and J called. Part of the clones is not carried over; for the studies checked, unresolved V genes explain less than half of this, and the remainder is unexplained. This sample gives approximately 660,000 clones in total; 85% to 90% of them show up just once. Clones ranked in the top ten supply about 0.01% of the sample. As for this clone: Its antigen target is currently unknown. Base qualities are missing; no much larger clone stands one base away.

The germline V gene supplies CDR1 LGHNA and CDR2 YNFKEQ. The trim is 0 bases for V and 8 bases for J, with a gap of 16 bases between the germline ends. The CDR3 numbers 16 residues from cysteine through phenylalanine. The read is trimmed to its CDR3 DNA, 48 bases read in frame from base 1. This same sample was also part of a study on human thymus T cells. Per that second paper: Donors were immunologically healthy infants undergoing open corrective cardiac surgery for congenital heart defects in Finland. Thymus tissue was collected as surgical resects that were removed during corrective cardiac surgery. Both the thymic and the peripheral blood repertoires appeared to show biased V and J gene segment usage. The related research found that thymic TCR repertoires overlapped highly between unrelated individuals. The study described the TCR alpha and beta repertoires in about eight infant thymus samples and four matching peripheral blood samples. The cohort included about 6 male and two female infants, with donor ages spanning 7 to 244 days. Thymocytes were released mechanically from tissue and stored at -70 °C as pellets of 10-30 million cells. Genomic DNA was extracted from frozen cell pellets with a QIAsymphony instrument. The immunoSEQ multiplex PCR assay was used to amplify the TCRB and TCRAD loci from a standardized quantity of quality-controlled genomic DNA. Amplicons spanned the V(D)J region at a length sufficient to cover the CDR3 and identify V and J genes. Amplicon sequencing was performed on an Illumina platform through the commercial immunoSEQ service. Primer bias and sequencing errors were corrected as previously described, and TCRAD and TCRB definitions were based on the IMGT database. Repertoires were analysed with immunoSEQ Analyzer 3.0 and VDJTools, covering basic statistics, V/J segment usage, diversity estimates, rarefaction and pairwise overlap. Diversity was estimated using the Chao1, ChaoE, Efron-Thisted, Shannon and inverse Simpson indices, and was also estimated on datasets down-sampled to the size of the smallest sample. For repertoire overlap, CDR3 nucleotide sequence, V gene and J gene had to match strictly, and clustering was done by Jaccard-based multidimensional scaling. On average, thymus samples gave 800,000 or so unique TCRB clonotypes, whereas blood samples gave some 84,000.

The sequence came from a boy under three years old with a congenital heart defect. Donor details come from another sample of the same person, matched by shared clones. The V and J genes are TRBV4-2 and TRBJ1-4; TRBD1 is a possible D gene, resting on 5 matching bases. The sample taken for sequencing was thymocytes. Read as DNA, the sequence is TGTGCCAGCAGCCAAGACAGGGTCCGGATGCGCGAAAAACTGTTTTTT. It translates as CASSQDRVRMREKLFF.